This is a list of T cell receptor beta chains from one sample in a study of graft-versus-host responses after intestinal transplantation. Repertoires were generated with immunoSEQ multiplex PCR, while TCRdb's copy carries only in-frame clones and drops some. The data show 85,000 to 100,000 clones, more than 75% seen once. Here the sequenced sample was PBMCs, taken 255 days after intestinal transplant. The origin of the receptors is a human patient who received an intestinal transplant, so some T cells may come from the graft donor. Each CDR3 is given with its conserved first and last residue. The D gene is left open where the match is weak. Only some rows state a clone size, as once, few, many or a class for expanded clones.

-	TRBV6-6	TRBJ2-7	TRBD2	TGTGCCAGCAGCCTCATAGCGGGTTGGGACGAGCAGTACTTC	CASSLIAGWDEQYF
once	TRBV28	TRBJ1-2	-	TGTGCCAGCAGTCCCATTCTCGGGGGGCTATGGAACTATGGCTACACCTTC	CASSPILGGLWNYGYTF
-	TRBV6-1	TRBJ1-6	-	TGTGCCAGCATCGGGTCCTTAGCCCTCCACTTT	CASIGSLALHF
-	TRBV30	TRBJ2-1	-	TGTGCCTGGAGTGAGTCGCGGGGCCGGGACAATGAGCAGTTCTTC	CAWSESRGRDNEQFF
few	TRBV4-1	TRBJ2-1	-	TGCGCCAGCAGCCAAGCCCCTTACAATGAGCAGTTCTTC	CASSQAPYNEQFF
once	TRBV27	TRBJ2-1	TRBD2	TGTGCCAGCAGTAGCTTAGCGGGAGGGATTGAGTTCTTC	CASSSLAGGIEFF
-	TRBV20-1	TRBJ2-3	-	TGCAGTGTCCTGACGGATACGCAGTATTTT	CSVLTDTQYF
once	TRBV6-4	TRBJ1-6	-	TGTGCCAGCAGTGACGGGGGGGGGTTGACCTATAATTCACCCCTCCACTTT	CASSDGGGLTYNSPLHF
-	TRBV4-2	TRBJ2-1	TRBD2	TGTGCCAGCAGCCGAGAGGGACTACGGCCTTCCGAGCAGTTCTTC	CASSREGLRPSEQFF
-	TRBV7-9	TRBJ1-6	TRBD1	TGTGCCAGCAGCTCAACAGGGGATTTTTCACCCCTCCACTTT	CASSSTGDFSPLHF
-	TRBV5-1	TRBJ2-2	TRBD1	TGCGCCAGCAGCCTACAGGGGGTCAACACCGGGGAGCTGTTTTTT	CASSLQGVNTGELFF
-	TRBV5-8	TRBJ1-5	-	TGTGCCAGCAGCCCGTCGGCAGATTATAGCAATCAGCCCCAGCATTTT	CASSPSADYSNQPQHF
few	TRBV5-1	TRBJ2-3	-	TGCGCCAGCAGCTTGGCCGGGCTAGCGACAGATACGCAGTATTTT	CASSLAGLATDTQYF
-	TRBV2	TRBJ2-5	-	TGTGCCAGCAGTGAGGAAGCGCCCGACTACCAAGAGACCCAGTACTTC	CASSEEAPDYQETQYF
-	TRBV7-2	TRBJ1-6	-	TGTGCCAGCAGCTTAAGTCCTTTTAATTCACCCCTCCACTTT	CASSLSPFNSPLHF
-	TRBV28	TRBJ2-1	-	TGTGCCAGCATCCCTTCCGGCAGTGCAAATGAGCAGTTCTTC	CASIPSGSANEQFF
-	TRBV19	TRBJ1-2	-	TGTGCCAGTAGTGCCGCCAGGCAGAACTATGGCTACACCTTC	CASSAARQNYGYTF
-	TRBV30	TRBJ2-2	-	TGTGCCTGGAGATTTTTAGGTCCGGCAGGGGTGAACACCGGGGAGCTGTTTTTT	CAWRFLGPAGVNTGELFF
few	TRBV6-6	TRBJ1-4	TRBD1	TGTGCCAGCAGCCCGACAGGGGGACGGGAAAAACTGTTTTTT	CASSPTGGREKLFF
-	TRBV7-9	TRBJ2-2	TRBD1	TGTGCCAGCAGCAGGGACAGTCCGAACACCGGGGAGCTGTTTTTT	CASSRDSPNTGELFF
-	TRBV4-2	TRBJ1-4	-	TGTGCCAGCAGCCGACGGGTCCGAAATCGGGGGGAGATGACAGGAAGGCAGGAAAAACTGTTTTTT	CASSRRVRNRGEMTGRQEKLFF
-	TRBV6-1	TRBJ2-1	-	TGTGCCAGCAGTTTAGGGTACAATGAGCAGTTCTTC	CASSLGYNEQFF
-	TRBV5-4	TRBJ2-5	-	TGTGCCAGCAGCTTTGCAGAGACCCAGTACTTC	CASSFAETQYF
-	TRBV20-1	TRBJ1-2	-	TGCAGTGCCATGCGACGGGTTCTATACACCTTC	CSAMRRVLYTF
-	TRBV4-1	TRBJ2-7	-	TGCGCCAGCAGCCGCCACGGGGGGCAAGCCTACGAGCAGTACTTC	CASSRHGGQAYEQYF
-	TRBV10-3	TRBJ1-1	-	TGTGCCATCAGTGAGTCGATGGGGAACACTGAAGCTTTCTTT	CAISESMGNTEAFF
-	TRBV25-1	TRBJ2-2	-	TGTGCCAGCCTATTCAACGAGGGGGAAAAGACCGGGGAGCTGTTTTTT	CASLFNEGEKTGELFF
-	TRBV5-6	TRBJ1-1	-	TGTGCCAGCAGCTTGGGGGGCAACACTGAAGCTTTCTTT	CASSLGGNTEAFF
-	TRBV18	TRBJ1-2	TRBD1	TGTGCCAGCTCACCTAAAAGGACAGGGGGAGAGGATGGCTACACCTTC	CASSPKRTGGEDGYTF
-	TRBV4-2	TRBJ1-2	TRBD1	TGTGCCAGCAGCCCGTCGACAGGGGGCTATGGCTACACCTTC	CASSPSTGGYGYTF
once	TRBV5-1	TRBJ1-2	TRBD1	TGCGCCAGCAGCCAAGGACAGGGATGGGGCTACACCTTC	CASSQGQGWGYTF
-	TRBV6-5	TRBJ2-1	TRBD1	TGTGCCAGCAGTTACTATGAGACAGGGGTTAATGAGCAGTTCTTC	CASSYYETGVNEQFF
-	TRBV5-6	TRBJ2-7	-	TGTGCCAGCAGCCTGATCGGGGAAGACGAGCAGTACTTC	CASSLIGEDEQYF
-	TRBV15	TRBJ1-6	-	TGTGCCACCAGCAGATCGGGCCCCGATAATTCACCCCTCCACTTT	CATSRSGPDNSPLHF
-	TRBV9	TRBJ1-6	TRBD1	TGTGCCAGCAGCGTCGGACAGGCCAATTCACCCCTCCACTTT	CASSVGQANSPLHF
-	TRBV2	TRBJ1-5	-	TGTGCCAGCAGGGGGATGAGCAATCAGCCCCAGCATTTT	CASRGMSNQPQHF
-	TRBV7-6	TRBJ1-1	-	TGTGCCAGCAGCTTAGCGTACGCGATGAACACTGAAGCTTTCTTT	CASSLAYAMNTEAFF
-	TRBV6-4	TRBJ1-1	-	TGTGCCAGCAGTGACCCATCGCCCGGACGGGGGCGGCGGAACACTGAAGCTTTCTTT	CASSDPSPGRGRRNTEAFF
-	TRBV27	TRBJ1-1	-	TGTGCCAGCAGTTTAGGGGATGAAGCTTTCTTT	CASSLGDEAFF
-	TRBV27	TRBJ2-3	TRBD1	TGTGCCAGCAGTTTTTCCAGGGGGCACGGAGATACGCAGTATTTT	CASSFSRGHGDTQYF
-	TRBV6-7	TRBJ2-5	-	TGTGCCAGCAGTTACTGGGCCATTCAGAAAAAGACCCAGTACTTC	CASSYWAIQKKTQYF
-	TRBV5-6	TRBJ1-2	TRBD1	TGTGCCAGCAGCTTGGTTGCGGGACAGGGGGCTTTCTACACCTTC	CASSLVAGQGAFYTF
-	TRBV9	TRBJ2-5	-	TGTGCCAGCAGCGAAAAGTACGGAATGGGGGTAGAGACCCAGTACTTC	CASSEKYGMGVETQYF
-	TRBV5-4	TRBJ2-3	TRBD1	TGTGCCAGCAGCTTGGCCGGGACAGGGGCAGATACGCAGTATTTT	CASSLAGTGADTQYF
once	TRBV4-1	TRBJ2-1	TRBD2	TGCGCCAGCAGCCAAGGGACTAGCGGGAGTTCCTACAATGAGCAGTTCTTC	CASSQGTSGSSYNEQFF